These T cell receptor beta chains were read from a single sample in a study of T cell responses to AZD1222 COVID-19 vaccine. The repertoire was sequenced with immunoSEQ multiplex PCR; TCRdb's copy has only in-frame clones and lacks some. The profile shows about 88,000 clones, just over 90% of them singletons. Sample: peripheral blood, taken on day 0 of AZD1222 vaccination. The receptors here all came from an adult in good health. The CDR3 runs from the conserved cysteine through the conserved F or W. The D gene is left open where the match is weak. Expanded clones are given a class, and other clones once, few, many or no size at all.

v_gene	len	abundance	j_gene	d_gene	CDR3aa	CDR3nt
TRBV2	13	NA	TRBJ2-5	NA	CASREGLGETQYF	TGTGCCAGCAGGGAGGGTTTGGGTGAGACCCAGTACTTC
TRBV7-3	16	NA	TRBJ1-6	NA	CASSYPLRSYNSPLHF	TGTGCCAGCAGCTACCCCCTACGCTCCTATAATTCACCCCTCCACTTT
TRBV11-2	16	NA	TRBJ2-7	NA	CASSSQPGLAFYEQYF	TGTGCCAGCAGCTCGCAACCGGGACTCGCGTTCTACGAGCAGTACTTC
TRBV4-3	16	few	TRBJ1-4	NA	CASSPLEYQADEKLFF	TGCGCCAGCAGCCCCTTGGAATACCAAGCCGATGAAAAACTGTTTTTT
TRBV10-3	14	NA	TRBJ1-1	NA	CAISEPGVFAEAFF	TGTGCCATCAGTGAGCCAGGGGTTTTCGCTGAAGCTTTCTTT
TRBV27	14	NA	TRBJ2-4	NA	CASSGAGQQNIQYF	TGTGCCAGCAGTGGGGCGGGCCAGCAAAACATTCAGTACTTC
TRBV18	14	NA	TRBJ2-5	NA	CASSRGTGQETQYF	TGTGCCAGCTCACGGGGTACAGGTCAAGAGACCCAGTACTTC
TRBV6-6	15	NA	TRBJ2-3	NA	CASSPRESSTDTQYF	TGTGCCAGCAGCCCTAGGGAGTCTAGCACAGATACGCAGTATTTT
TRBV28	13	once	TRBJ2-7	NA	CASSPGRSYEQYF	TGTGCCAGCAGCCCGGGACGGTCCTACGAGCAGTACTTC
TRBV5-4	12	NA	TRBJ1-1	NA	CASSTGNTEAFF	TGTGCCAGCAGCACTGGGAACACTGAAGCTTTCTTT
TRBV18	15	NA	TRBJ1-2	TRBD1	CASSPRRDRDYGYTF	TGTGCCAGCTCACCACGCCGGGACAGGGACTATGGCTACACCTTC
TRBV28	15	NA	TRBJ2-7	TRBD1	CASSFTGTGTYEQYF	TGTGCCAGCAGTTTCACCGGGACAGGTACTTACGAGCAGTACTTC
TRBV7-6	15	NA	TRBJ2-7	NA	CASSLGPGAAYEQYF	TGTGCCAGCAGCTTAGGCCCTGGGGCAGCTTACGAGCAGTACTTC
TRBV7-8	15	NA	TRBJ2-7	TRBD1	CASSPLGVTGGEQYF	TGTGCCAGCAGCCCATTAGGGGTGACAGGGGGCGAGCAGTACTTC
TRBV21-1	15	NA	TRBJ2-7	NA	CASKIPGTGDYEQYF	TGTGCCAGCAAAATCCCCGGGACAGGGGACTACGAGCAGTACTTC
TRBV7-9	13	NA	TRBJ2-1	NA	CASSLWGNNEQFF	TGTGCCAGCAGCTTATGGGGGAACAATGAGCAGTTCTTC